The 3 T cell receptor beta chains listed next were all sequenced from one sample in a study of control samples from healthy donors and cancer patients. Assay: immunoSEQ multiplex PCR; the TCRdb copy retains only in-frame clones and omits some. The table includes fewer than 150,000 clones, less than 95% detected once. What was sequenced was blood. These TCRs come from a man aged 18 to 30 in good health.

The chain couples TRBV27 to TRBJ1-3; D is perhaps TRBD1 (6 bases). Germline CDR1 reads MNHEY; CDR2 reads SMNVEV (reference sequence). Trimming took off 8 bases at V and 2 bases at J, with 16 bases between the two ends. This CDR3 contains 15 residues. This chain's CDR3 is CASARGGAAGNTIYF. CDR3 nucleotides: TGTGCCAGCGCCCGAGGGGGGGCGGCTGGAAACACCATATATTTT.

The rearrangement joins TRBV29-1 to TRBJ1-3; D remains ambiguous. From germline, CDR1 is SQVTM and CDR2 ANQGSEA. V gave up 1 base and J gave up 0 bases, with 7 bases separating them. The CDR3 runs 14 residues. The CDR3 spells CSVEGSLSGNTIYF. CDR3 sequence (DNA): TGCAGCGTTGAAGGCAGCCTCTCTGGAAACACCATATATTTT. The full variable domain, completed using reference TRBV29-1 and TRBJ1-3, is SAVISQKPSRDICQRGTSLTIQCQVDSQVTMMFWYRQQPGQSLTLIATANQGSEATYESGFVIDKFPISRPNLTFSTLTVSNMSPEDSSIYLCSVEGSLSGNTIYFGEGSWLTVV.

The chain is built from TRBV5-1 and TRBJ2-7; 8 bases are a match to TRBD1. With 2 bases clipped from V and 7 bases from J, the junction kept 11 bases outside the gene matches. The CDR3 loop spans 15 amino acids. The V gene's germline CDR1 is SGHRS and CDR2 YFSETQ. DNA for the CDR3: TGCGCCAGCAGCTTATATAAAGACAGGGGTCGGGAGCAGTACTTC. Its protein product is CASSLYKDRGREQYF.